One sample yielded the 28 T cell receptor beta chains listed below, sequenced in a study of CD8+ T cells in alopecia areata. Reverse transcribed after extraction, RNA yielded cDNA as the sequencing template. Data came from immunoSEQ multiplex PCR; TCRdb stores just in-frame clones and leaves some out. There are about 220,000 clones in the sample; more than 45% occur only once, and roughly 1.4% lies in the top ten. Specified treatment: oral pan-JAK inhibitor, 5-10 mg twice daily. The specimen comprised CD4+ T cells sorted from blood, sampled at week 4, from a patient treated with tofacitinib. Receptors were obtained from a human donor with alopecia areata.

This clone was detected only a few times. The chain uses TRBV29-1 and TRBJ2-1; 8 bases are shared with TRBD2. V gave up 4 bases and J gave up 6 bases; unmatched junction bases: 8. Looked up from germline, CDR1 is SQVTM and CDR2 is ANQGSEA. CDR3 length equals 14 residues. In nucleotides, the CDR3 is TGCAGCGTTGTTGTGCGGACTAGCCCCAATGAGCAGTTCTTC. Its translation is CSVVVRTSPNEQFF.

This sequence joins TRBV4-1 and TRBJ1-2; no firm D call. V lost 2 bases and J 5 bases, leaving 9 bases between the germline ends. The CDR3 runs to 13 residues. Germline assignment: CDR1 MGHRA and CDR2 YSYEKL. In DNA form, the CDR3 reads TGCGCCAGCAGCCAACCCGGCAGTTATGGCTACACCTTC. It encodes CASSQPGSYGYTF.

The chain employs TRBV30 and TRBJ2-5; D is perhaps TRBD1 (5 bases). Trimming removed 3 bases from V and 2 bases from J, with 13 bases in between. This CDR3 contains 14 residues. The germline gives CDR1 GTSNPN, CDR2 SVGIG (reference sequence). CDR3 loop: CAWSRPGKQETQYF. Here the CDR3 DNA reads TGTGCCTGGAGCAGGCCAGGGAAACAAGAGACCCAGTACTTC. The variable domain in full, completed from reference TRBV30 and TRBJ2-5, reads SQTIHQWPATLVQPVGSPLSLECTVEGTSNPNLYWYRQAAGRGLQLLFYSVGIGQISSEVPQNLSASRPQDRQFILSSKKLLLSDSGFYLCAWSRPGKQETQYFGPGTRLLVL.

The gene calls are TRBV30 and TRBJ1-1; D ambiguous. This CDR3 comprises 10 residues. Germline lookup yields CDR1 GTSNPN and CDR2 SVGIG (reference sequence). The ends were cut back, 6 bases at V and 1 base at J, with 3 bases in the middle. The CDR3, as DNA: TGTGCCTGCCAGAACACTGAAGCTTTCTTT. Translating gives CACQNTEAFF.

Here the CDR3 reads CSVERTGKDTQYF. CDR3 nucleotides: TGCAGCGTAGAAAGGACAGGGAAGGATACGCAGTATTTT. The V and J genes are TRBV29-1 and TRBJ2-3, with 8 bases aligning to TRBD1. CDR3 size: 13 residues. Germline CDR1 and CDR2: SQVTM and ANQGSEA. V was pared by 6 bases and J by 6 bases, with 8 bases of the junction left unmatched.

Notes on this clone: Other DNA sequences in this sample translate to the same CDR3. The chain joins TRBV18 to TRBJ1-1, with D possibly matching TRBD1 (5 bases). This CDR3 spans 13 amino acids. Germline V gene data show CDR1 as KGHSH and CDR2 as LQKENI. V shed 3 bases and J shed 1 base, with 6 bases lying between them. The CDR3: CASSPTGNTEAFF. Here the CDR3 DNA reads TGTGCCAGCTCACCTACAGGGAACACTGAAGCTTTCTTT.

V is TRBV25-1 and J is TRBJ1-4; 11 nucleotides align to TRBD1. Per germline, CDR1 MGHDK and CDR2 SYGVNS. V dropped 6 bases and J dropped 7; count of bases not matched to a gene: 7. CDR3 length: 15 residues. In DNA form, the CDR3 reads TGTGCCAGCAGAGCGGACAGGGGGCCCACTGAAAAACTGTTTTTT. Protein sequence: CASRADRGPTEKLFF.

This sequence joins TRBV2 and TRBJ2-1; 8 bases fit TRBD2. This CDR3 spans 15 amino acids. V gave up 6 bases and J gave up 7 bases; unmatched junction bases: 11. The germline V gene has CDR1 SNHLY and CDR2 FYNNEI. In DNA form, the CDR3 reads TGTGCCAGCAGCCCCGGGACTAGTCGGGGAAATGAGCAGTTCTTC. Protein: CASSPGTSRGNEQFF.

The chain couples TRBV4-2 to TRBJ1-5; D possibly corresponds to TRBD1 (6 bases). The CDR3 length is 15 residues. V gave up 3 bases and J gave up 1 base, with 10 bases separating them. Germline V gives CDR1 LGHNA, CDR2 YNFKEQ. CDR3 in amino acids: CASSQNTGSNQPQHF. For the CDR3, the DNA is TGTGCCAGCAGCCAGAACACAGGGAGCAATCAGCCCCAGCATTTT.

V is TRBV30 and J is TRBJ2-7; D not certain. The CDR3 contains 13 residues. Germline V CDR1 and CDR2: GTSNPN, SVGIG (reference sequence). V gave up 5 bases and J gave up 5 bases, with 16 bases separating them. CDR3 region: CAWDLGPHNEQYF. CDR3 in DNA: TGTGCCTGGGACCTCGGGCCACACAACGAGCAGTACTTC.

The chain uses TRBV27 and TRBJ2-6; 7 nucleotides match TRBD1. The ends lost 6 bases at V and 1 base at J; junction bases unmatched: 12. This CDR3 is 18 amino acids long. CDR1 is MNHEY and CDR2 is SMNVEV in the germline V gene (reference sequence). The chain's CDR3 is CASRAPQGVSSGANVLTF. As DNA, the CDR3 is TGTGCCAGCAGGGCTCCTCAGGGGGTGAGTTCTGGGGCCAACGTCCTGACTTTC.

This clone was picked up a small number of times. V usage is TRBV11-1 and J usage is TRBJ2-7, with D possibly being TRBD1 or TRBD2 (5 bases each). The V end was cut by 5 bases, the J end by 6 bases, with 14 bases between. CDR3 length: 13 amino acids. The V gene's germline CDR1 is SGHAT and CDR2 FQDESV (reference sequence). The CDR3 region is CASSARGVSEQYF. DNA for the CDR3: TGTGCCAGCAGCGCCCGAGGGGTATCCGAGCAGTACTTC.

This clone was counted a few times. This chain uses TRBV5-1 with TRBJ2-3; perhaps TRBD2 as D (6 bases). Germline CDR1 SGHRS, CDR2 YFSETQ. The CDR3 sequence is 14 residues long. V was clipped by 6 bases and J by 2 bases, with 13 bases between them. CDR3 protein: CASTALATTDTQYF. The CDR3 nucleotides are TGCGCCAGCACCGCACTAGCAACCACAGATACGCAGTATTTT.

This clone has only a few counts. The chain employs TRBV2 and TRBJ2-1; 11 bases are a match to TRBD2. Losses at the gene ends were 7 bases for V and 5 bases for J; bases not matched to a gene: 7. The germline V gene has CDR1 SNHLY and CDR2 FYNNEI. CDR3 length: 15 amino acids. The CDR3 loop is CASTLLAGGDNEQFF. The CDR3 DNA follows: TGTGCCAGCACCCTGCTAGCGGGGGGAGACAATGAGCAGTTCTTC.

The chain uses TRBV6-5 and TRBJ2-1; TRBD1 agrees at 7 bases. V shed 6 bases, J shed 9 bases, and the junction held 11 bases outside the gene matches. This CDR3 comprises 14 residues. Per the germline V gene, CDR1 is MNHEY and CDR2 is SVGAGI. The CDR3 reads CASSRQTGMGEQFF. CDR3 bases: TGTGCCAGCAGCCGACAGACAGGGATGGGTGAGCAGTTCTTC.

This clone was detected a few times. Other nucleotide sequences in the sample specify the same CDR3. V usage is TRBV30 and J usage is TRBJ1-2; the match to TRBD1 covers 9 bases. The V gene end was trimmed by 2 bases and the J gene end by 8 bases; junction bases not matched to a gene: 6. CDR1 and CDR2 from the germline V gene are GTSNPN and SVGIG (reference sequence). The CDR3 is made up of 13 amino acids. The CDR3 coding sequence is TGTGCCTGGAGTTTCGGGACAGGGAGCGGCTACACCTTC. This translates into CAWSFGTGSGYTF.

The chain couples TRBV29-1 to TRBJ2-7; TRBD1 might be the D (5 bases). Germline assignment: CDR1 SQVTM and CDR2 ANQGSEA. CDR3 length: 12 residues. V lost 4 bases, J lost 2 bases, and 9 bases lay in between. CDR3 sequence reads: CSVGKDTYEQYF. The DNA for the CDR3 is TGCAGCGTTGGGAAGGACACCTACGAGCAGTACTTC.

V and J are TRBV5-1 and TRBJ2-2; 13 nucleotides match TRBD2. Looked up from germline, CDR1 is SGHRS and CDR2 is YFSETQ. The CDR3 is made up of 20 amino acids. V was clipped by 3 bases and J by 0 bases; unmatched bases: 11. The CDR3 DNA follows: TGCGCCAGCAGCTCTGGACTAGCGGGGGCCGCCTCTACGAACACCGGGGAGCTGTTTTTT. Its translation: CASSSGLAGAASTNTGELFF.

The DNA for the CDR3 is TGCGCCAGCAGCCAAGATCCCTCCGGACAGGGGGCTGGGCAGTACTTC. It is translated as CASSQDPSGQGAGQYF. V usage is TRBV4-1 and J usage is TRBJ2-7, with 11 bases identical to TRBD1. Trimming at V came to 0 bases and at J to 9 bases, leaving 10 bases not matched to a gene. Germline CDR1 and CDR2: MGHRA and YSYEKL. The CDR3 length is 16 residues.

Only one count was recorded for this clone. J is TRBJ2-7 and V is TRBV6-5; a weak D match, TRBD2 (6 bases). This CDR3 region has 15 residues. Trimming removed 0 bases at V and 5 bases at J, with 14 bases between. CDR1 is MNHEY, CDR2 SVGAGI, per germline. CDR3 sequence: CASSYSPSVRNEQYF. The CDR3 DNA is TGTGCCAGCAGTTACTCGCCTAGCGTAAGGAACGAGCAGTACTTC.

This clone came up a few times. The V and J genes are TRBV5-1 and TRBJ2-2; D gene uncertain. CDR1 SGHRS and CDR2 YFSETQ come from the germline V gene. V dropped 0 bases and J dropped 6 bases, with 12 bases sitting between them. The CDR3 spans 15 residues. The CDR3 here is CASSLVARIAGELFF. CDR3 DNA sequence: TGCGCCAGCAGCTTGGTTGCTCGGATCGCCGGGGAGCTGTTTTTT.

This clone was picked up a small number of times. DNA for the CDR3: TGTGCCAGCAGTATCCCGCGGGGGAGCAATTCACCCCTCCACTTT. The encoded protein is CASSIPRGSNSPLHF. The chain is built from TRBV28 and TRBJ1-6, with TRBD1 as a possible D gene (5 bases). Trimming stripped 5 bases from V and 7 bases from J, with 15 bases between. The germline gives CDR1 MDHEN, CDR2 SYDVKM. The CDR3 is 15 residues long.

This clone was counted at least ten times. This chain uses TRBV11-2 with TRBJ2-6, with no clear D. V was trimmed by 6 bases and J by 4 bases, leaving 13 bases between them. Germline loops: CDR1 SGHAT, CDR2 FQNNGV. The CDR3 totals 15 residues. As DNA, the CDR3 is TGTGCCAGCAGTCCCATCCTTTTAGGGGCCAACGTCCTGACTTTC. Amino acids: CASSPILLGANVLTF.

The V and J genes are TRBV5-1 and TRBJ2-1; D might be TRBD1 (5 bases). CDR3 length equals 14 residues. Germline V CDR1 and CDR2: SGHRS, YFSETQ. V was shortened by 5 bases and J by 5 bases, with 14 bases between the two germline ends. CDR3 amino acids: CASREFSGNNEQFF. The CDR3 coding sequence is TGCGCCAGCAGAGAGTTCTCAGGGAACAATGAGCAGTTCTTC.

This chain links TRBV30 with TRBJ1-2; the match to TRBD1 covers 8 bases. Germline CDR1 reads GTSNPN; CDR2 reads SVGIG (reference sequence). This CDR3 is built from 15 residues. The junction had 10 bases not matched to a gene; V was cut back by 1 base and J by 6 bases. The CDR3 sequence: CAWSAQLTGEDGYTF. In DNA, the CDR3 is TGTGCCTGGAGTGCCCAATTGACAGGGGAGGATGGCTACACCTTC.

The chain is built from TRBV7-6 and TRBJ2-6, with D hard to call. Germline V CDR1 and CDR2: SGHVS, FNYEAQ. This CDR3 comprises 13 residues. V was pared by 1 base and J by 3 bases, with 1 base between. In nucleotides, the CDR3 is TGTGCCAGCAGCTTAGGTGGGGCCAACGTCCTGACTTTC. As protein: CASSLGGANVLTF.

This chain joins TRBV5-1 and TRBJ1-1, with 10 bases aligning to TRBD1. This CDR3 is 15 amino acids long. From germline, CDR1 is SGHRS and CDR2 YFSETQ. With 3 bases clipped from V and 1 base from J, the junction kept 3 bases outside the gene matches. The CDR3 DNA reads TGCGCCAGCAGCTGGGGACAGGGGACGAACACTGAAGCTTTCTTT. Protein: CASSWGQGTNTEAFF.

The chain combines TRBV7-9 with TRBJ1-1; TRBD1 matches 8 bases. The CDR3 sequence is 15 residues long. Unmatched junction bases numbered 8, after V lost 5 bases and J lost 3 bases. The germline CDR1 and CDR2 sequences are SEHNR and FQNEAQ (reference sequence). The CDR3 is CASSSTGQGYTEAFF. CDR3 DNA sequence: TGTGCCAGCAGCAGCACCGGACAGGGCTACACTGAAGCTTTCTTT.